This T cell receptor (beta chain) comes out of a study of T cells in localized non-small cell lung cancer. Points from the study as a whole: Clonality peaked in uninvolved adjacent lung rather than tumor.

This CDR3 region has 14 residues. Trimming removed 3 bases at V and 4 bases at J, with 13 bases between. Germline V gene sequence: CDR1 SGHNT, CDR2 YYREEE (reference sequence). Data came from immunoSEQ multiplex PCR; TCRdb stores just in-frame clones and leaves some out. This sample yields around 24,000 clones, of which 89% are seen a single time; 22% belongs to the top ten. Judged by abundance, this clone is medium-sized. Antigen unknown. The source was peripheral blood, collected before any cancer treatment. The chain links TRBV5-4 to TRBJ1-2; D may be TRBD1 (6 bases). The receptor comes from a man aged 35 to 69 with stage I squamous cell lung carcinoma. The CDR3, as DNA: TGTGCCAGCAGCTCTCGGGGGCGACGCTATGGCTACACCTTC. Protein product: CASSSRGRRYGYTF.